These 4 T cell receptor beta chains came from one sample sequenced in a study of identical twins. Each CDR3 protein is one row after TCRdb ran MiXCR on the 5' RACE reads. Among fewer than 450,000 distinct CDR3 sequences listed, approximately 10% were seen once. The source material was naive T cells sorted from blood. The receptors come from a woman aged 50 to 60 in good health.

This clonotype showed up just a few times. V and J are TRBV29-1 and TRBJ1-2, with a weak D call TRBD1 (6 bases). With 2 bases removed from V and 8 bases from J, the gap between germline ends came to 12 bases. The CDR3 sequence is 12 residues long. CDR1 and CDR2 from the germline V gene are SQVTM and ANQGSEA. CDR3 bases: TGCAGCGTTGAAACAGGGCTTAGGGGCTACACCTTC. Translation: CSVETGLRGYTF.

This clonotype was counted a few times. The rearrangement joins TRBV29-1 to TRBJ2-1, with D possibly being TRBD1 (6 bases). The CDR3 length is 13 residues. The germline CDR1 and CDR2 sequences are SQVTM and ANQGSEA. V was shortened by 6 bases and J by 1 base, with 10 bases between the two germline ends. The CDR3 DNA reads TGCAGCGTGACAGGAGTTTCCTACAATGAGCAGTTCTTC. This encodes CSVTGVSYNEQFF.

The chain links TRBV5-1 to TRBJ2-1; D remains ambiguous. The CDR3 totals 16 residues. The ends were cut back, 0 bases at V and 2 bases at J, with 12 bases in the middle. Germline V gene sequence: CDR1 SGHRS, CDR2 YFSETQ. The CDR3 region has the DNA TGCGCCAGCAGCTTGGATACGGGTGGAACCTACAATGAGCAGTTCTTC. Protein product: CASSLDTGGTYNEQFF. Combining the CDR3 with reference TRBV5-1 and TRBJ2-1 gives the whole variable domain KAGVTQTPRYLIKTRGQQVTLSCSPISGHRSVSWYQQTPGQGLQFLFEYFSETQRNKGNFPGRFSGRQFSNSRSEMNVSTLELGDSALYLCASSLDTGGTYNEQFFGPGTRLTVL.

The chain joins TRBV24-1 to TRBJ1-5; D is unresolved. The germline V gene encodes CDR1 KGHDR and CDR2 SFDVKD. V lost 3 bases to trimming and J lost 7 bases, with 12 bases between them. The CDR3 covers 14 residues. The CDR3 spells CATSDPYSWQPQHF. CDR3 in DNA: TGTGCCACCAGTGATCCATATTCCTGGCAGCCCCAGCATTTT.